Each of the 3 T cell receptor beta chains below was sequenced from the same sample in a study of CD4 T cells in relation to SARS-CoV-2 and coronaviruses. Before the COVID-19 pandemic, during about 2011-2018, CD4+ T cells were taken from unexposed donors. CD4+ T cells were isolated from the cells after roughly 11 days of culture. The antigens for these receptors are not known. The protocol was immunoSEQ multiplex PCR, while the TCRdb copy is restricted to in-frame clones and leaves out a portion. The sample lists around 20,000 clones; about 72% were seen once. Sequenced material: CD4+ T cells from PBMCs, cultured in vitro. Receptor source: a human donor in good health.

The V gene is TRBV12-3 or TRBV12-4, the J gene TRBJ1-1, with unresolved D. This CDR3 region has 13 residues. Trimming stripped 2 bases from V and 0 bases from J, with 4 bases between. CDR3 sequence: CASSLRVNTEAFF. CDR3 in DNA: TGTGCCAGCAGTTTAAGAGTGAACACTGAAGCTTTCTTT.

The chain recombines TRBV11-3 with TRBJ1-1; no definite D call. Germline assignment: CDR1 SGHNT and CDR2 YENEEA. This CDR3 has 13 residues. Between the trimmed V and J ends, which lost 2 bases and 2 bases, there was a span of 6 bases. The CDR3 loop reads CASSLTANTEAFF. CDR3 in DNA: TGTGCCAGCAGCTTAACCGCTAACACTGAAGCTTTCTTT.

The chain joins TRBV5-4 to TRBJ2-3; TRBD2 agrees at 9 bases. Trimming cost V 3 bases and J 6 bases; bases outside gene matches: 5. CDR1 and CDR2 (germline): SGHNT, YYREEE (reference sequence). This CDR3 region has 14 residues. CDR3 sequence: CASSSLAGEDTQYF. The CDR3 DNA reads TGTGCCAGCAGCTCTTTAGCGGGAGAGGATACGCAGTATTTT.